This passage covers 4 T cell receptor beta chains from one sample sequenced in a study of blood T cell repertoires in COVID-19. Repertoires were generated with immunoSEQ multiplex PCR, while TCRdb's copy carries only in-frame clones and drops some. The sample records about 280,000 clones, 91% being singletons. Sequencing was performed on PBMCs or T cells enriched from blood (not recorded which). The receptors originated from a man aged 40-49 years who had been exposed to COVID-19.

The J gene is TRBJ2-2, the V gene TRBV12-3 or TRBV12-4; 9 bases align to TRBD2. CDR3 length: 13 residues. V was clipped by 6 bases and J by 7 bases; unmatched bases: 3. The CDR3 bases are TGTGCCAGCAGGGGACTAGCAATCGGGGAGCTGTTTTTT. Amino acid sequence: CASRGLAIGELFF.

V and J are TRBV5-1 and TRBJ2-5; D may be TRBD1 (5 bases). The length of the CDR3 is 13 residues. V was shortened by 5 bases and J by 1 base, with 9 bases between the two germline ends. Germline CDR1 is SGHRS and CDR2 is YFSETQ. CDR3 nucleotide sequence: TGCGCCAGCAGAAAGGGGCTCCAAGAGACCCAGTACTTC. Translated, it gives CASRKGLQETQYF.

J is TRBJ1-1 and V is TRBV19; D unclear. The V end lost 1 base, the J end lost 1 base, and 7 bases lay between the germline ends. Germline CDR1 reads LNHDA; CDR2 reads SQIVND (reference sequence). The CDR3 extends over 14 amino acids. The CDR3 DNA reads as TGTGCCAGTAGTATAGCGGGAGCGAACACTGAAGCTTTCTTT. Its translation is CASSIAGANTEAFF.

This clone occurred a few times. V usage is TRBV21-1 and J usage is TRBJ2-7; the table calls TRBD2, which could not be checked here. TRBV21-1 corresponds to a pseudogene. This CDR3 has 15 amino acids. As DNA, the CDR3 is TGTGCCAGCAGCAAAAGAGAGTCAGGCGGGCGGGAGCAGTACTTC. As protein: CASSKRESGGREQYF.